The entry below describes one T cell receptor beta chain. These data come from a study of T cell changes during pregnancy in multiple sclerosis. Germline V gives CDR1 SGHTA, CDR2 FQGNSA. The CDR3 runs 18 residues. Trimming left V 4 bases short and J 0 bases short, with 18 bases between. The assay was immunoSEQ multiplex PCR, and TCRdb's table has in-frame clones only and misses some. Of about 110,000 clones listed, about 89% are singletons. This receptor was obtained from a female donor with multiple sclerosis, enrolled in a pregnancy study. The chain employs TRBV7-2 and TRBJ1-4; tentatively, D is TRBD1 (6 bases). The specimen was peripheral blood, collected before pregnancy. For the CDR3, the DNA is TGTGCCAGCAGCTCGAGGGGGTCCCTAGGGGCAACTAATGAAAAACTGTTTTTT. Its protein is CASSSRGSLGATNEKLFF. Together with reference TRBV7-2 and TRBJ1-4, the CDR3 gives the full variable domain: GAGVSQSPSNKVTEKGKDVELRCDPISGHTALYWYRQSLGQGLEFLIYFQGNSAPDKSGLPSDRFSAERTGGSVSTLTIQRTQQEDSAVYLCASSSRGSLGATNEKLFFGSGTQLSVL.